Listed below are T cell receptor beta chains from one sample, sequenced in a study of T cells after yellow fever vaccination. Via MiXCR, TCRdb re-called the 5' RACE reads, giving one row per CDR3 protein. The sample shows about 120,000 distinct CDR3 sequences, 8.4% of them seen only once. The sequences come from CD8+ T cells sorted from PBMCs, collected 45 days after the yellow fever booster vaccination. The receptors originated from a man younger than 40 who received the YFV17D yellow fever vaccine. CDR3s include the opening cysteine and the closing phenylalanine or tryptophan. D genes are given only for firm matches. Part of the rows lack a size; the others show once, few, many or a class for expanded clones.

v_call	j_call	d_call	clone_size	cdr3_nt	cdr3_aa
TRBV19	TRBJ1-1	NA	few	TGTGCCAGTAGAAGAGGAACTGAAGCTTTCTTT	CASRRGTEAFF
TRBV12-3/TRBV12-4	TRBJ2-3	TRBD1	many	TGTGCCAGCAGTTACCGGACAGGGGGCACAGATACGCAGTATTTT	CASSYRTGGTDTQYF
TRBV4-3	TRBJ2-2	NA	NA	TGCGCCAGCAGCCAAGAAAGCGGGGAGGCAGGGGGGCGCCCCGGGGAGCTGTTTTTT	CASSQESGEAGGRPGELFF
TRBV9	TRBJ2-7	NA	few	TGTGCCAGCAGCGTAGCAGTTAGGGAGAACGAGCAGTACTTC	CASSVAVRENEQYF
TRBV12-3/TRBV12-4	TRBJ1-2	NA	NA	TGTGCCAACGTGGGTGGTGCCGGGACAAGTAACTATGGCTACACCTTC	CANVGGAGTSNYGYTF
TRBV5-1	TRBJ2-7	NA	NA	TGCGCCAGCAGCTGGACGGGAAGTACCTACGAGCAGTACTTC	CASSWTGSTYEQYF
TRBV20-1	TRBJ1-5	NA	many	TGCAGTGCTAAAGGGGTGACACAGCCCCAGCATTTT	CSAKGVTQPQHF
TRBV19	TRBJ2-1	TRBD2	few	TGTGCCAGTAGTACCGTCGGGGGGATTGAGCAGTTCTTC	CASSTVGGIEQFF
TRBV28	TRBJ2-5	NA	many	TGTGCCAGCAGTGGGGGCGGGATGTCCCAGTACTTC	CASSGGGMSQYF
TRBV15	TRBJ2-7	TRBD1	many	TGTGCCACCAGCAGAGACGGAGACAGGGCTTTCTCCGAGCAGTACTTC	CATSRDGDRAFSEQYF
TRBV5-1	TRBJ2-3	TRBD2	many	TGCGCCAGCAGCTTAACCGAGCGGGAGTTTCCGCCAGATACGCAGTATTTT	CASSLTEREFPPDTQYF
TRBV7-9	TRBJ2-1	TRBD1	many	TGTGCCAGCAGCTTAGGACAGGGTTCCCACAATGAGCAGTTCTTC	CASSLGQGSHNEQFF
TRBV6-5	TRBJ2-5	TRBD1	few	TGTGCCAGCAGTAACAGCAGGGGGCTTAAGACCCAGTACTTC	CASSNSRGLKTQYF
TRBV3-1	TRBJ2-7	TRBD1	many	TGTGCCAGCAGCAAACCGGGACAGGGGTTTTACGAGCAGTACTTC	CASSKPGQGFYEQYF
TRBV4-2	TRBJ2-7	NA	NA	TGTGCCAGCAGCCAAGATAGGGGGGGCTCTCTCGAGCAGTACTTC	CASSQDRGGSLEQYF
TRBV27	TRBJ2-1	NA	NA	TGTGCCAGCAGCCCCCGGTTGAGTCCCTACAATGAGCAGTTCTTC	CASSPRLSPYNEQFF
TRBV19	TRBJ2-2	NA	few	TGTGCCAGTAGTACAACTAGCCTGAACACCGGGGAGCTGTTTTTT	CASSTTSLNTGELFF
TRBV18	TRBJ2-1	NA	NA	TGTGCCAGCTCACCGTCCGGGACGGTGTCTTCCTCCTACAATGAGCAGTTCTTC	CASSPSGTVSSSYNEQFF
TRBV12-3/TRBV12-4	TRBJ2-7	NA	many	TGTGCCAGCAGCCTCTCGCTATACGAGCAGTACTTC	CASSLSLYEQYF
TRBV6-5	TRBJ2-7	NA	few	TGTGCCAGCAGTACCTCGGACGGACGAGACCCCTACGAGCAGTACTTC	CASSTSDGRDPYEQYF
TRBV6-5	TRBJ2-7	TRBD1	many	TGTGCCAGCAGTTACGGGACAGATTACGAGCAGTACTTC	CASSYGTDYEQYF
TRBV20-1	TRBJ2-1	NA	NA	TGCAGTGCTAGGGAGGGACCCGACGAGTTCTTC	CSAREGPDEFF
TRBV29-1	TRBJ2-7	TRBD2	many	TGCAGCGTTGAAGGGGGACTAGCGCCCTACGAGCAGTACTTC	CSVEGGLAPYEQYF
TRBV18	TRBJ1-2	NA	many	TGTGCCAGCTCTGGAGTGACTAACTATGGCTACACCTTC	CASSGVTNYGYTF
TRBV29-1	TRBJ2-7	NA	many	TGCAGCGTTGTTGAGTCAGGGGTCGAGCAGTACTTC	CSVVESGVEQYF
TRBV10-3	TRBJ2-7	NA	NA	TGTGCCATCAGCGCAGGGCTGCTCGAGCAGTACTTC	CAISAGLLEQYF
TRBV4-1	TRBJ2-5	NA	NA	TGCGCCAGCAGCCAACTGGGTGGGTCAGCCCAAGAGACCCAGTACTTC	CASSQLGGSAQETQYF
TRBV15	TRBJ2-7	TRBD1	many	TGTGCCACCAGCGCCAAAGGACAGGGCTACGAGCAGTACTTC	CATSAKGQGYEQYF
TRBV6-2/TRBV6-3	TRBJ2-3	NA	many	TGTGCCAGCAGCTCGGGAGCGGCAGATACGCAGTATTTT	CASSSGAADTQYF
TRBV11-2	TRBJ2-1	TRBD2	NA	TGTGCCAGCACCCTAGTGGGGGGGCTAGCGGGAGCCTACAATGAGCAGTTCTTC	CASTLVGGLAGAYNEQFF
TRBV20-1	TRBJ2-1	NA	many	TGCAGTGCTAGAGGGGGGGAATTCTCCTACAATGAGCAGTTCTTC	CSARGGEFSYNEQFF
TRBV29-1	TRBJ2-2	TRBD2	NA	TGCAGCGTGCGGGAGGCGGCCACCGGGGAGCTGTTTTTT	CSVREAATGELFF
TRBV7-3	TRBJ2-1	TRBD2	many	TGTGCCAGCAGCTTTTCTGGGACTAGCAATGAGCAGTTCTTC	CASSFSGTSNEQFF
TRBV27	TRBJ1-2	NA	many	TGTGCCAGCAGTGCCGGACAAACCCTATGGGGCTACACCTTC	CASSAGQTLWGYTF
TRBV12-3/TRBV12-4	TRBJ1-1	NA	many	TGTGCCAGCAGTTTGGACAGCTTGAACACTGAAGCTTTCTTT	CASSLDSLNTEAFF
TRBV15	TRBJ2-3	NA	many	TGTGCCACCAGCAGAGCTCGGACAGCTAGCACAGATACGCAGTATTTT	CATSRARTASTDTQYF
TRBV7-9	TRBJ2-3	NA	NA	TGTGCCAGCAGCCCGGCCAAGACAGGTTCCACAGATACGCAGTATTTT	CASSPAKTGSTDTQYF
TRBV5-1	TRBJ2-1	NA	many	TGCGCCAGCAGCTTCAACCCTGCTGAGCAGTTCTTC	CASSFNPAEQFF
TRBV5-6	TRBJ1-2	NA	many	TGTGCCAGCAGCTTGTACTATGGCTACACCTTC	CASSLYYGYTF
TRBV5-1	TRBJ2-1	NA	many	TGCGCCAGCAGCTGGGGGGATGAGCAGTTCTTC	CASSWGDEQFF
TRBV20-1	TRBJ2-3	NA	many	TGCAGTGCCCGGCCCCGGGATCTTAACACAGATACGCAGTATTTT	CSARPRDLNTDTQYF
TRBV24-1	TRBJ2-3	TRBD2	few	TGTGCCACCAGTGCGGGAGGAGGTGCAGATACGCAGTATTTT	CATSAGGGADTQYF
TRBV27	TRBJ2-7	TRBD1	many	TGTGCCAGCAGTCCGCGACAGGGTCTCTACGAGCAGTACTTC	CASSPRQGLYEQYF
TRBV9	TRBJ2-7	TRBD1	many	TGTGCCAGCAGCGACCGGGACAGCGCATACGAGCAGTACTTC	CASSDRDSAYEQYF
TRBV29-1	TRBJ2-1	TRBD2	many	TGCAGCGTTGAGGCGGGAGGAGTTTTGGGCAATGAGCAGTTCTTC	CSVEAGGVLGNEQFF
TRBV6-2/TRBV6-3	TRBJ2-5	TRBD2	many	TGTGCCAGCAGTGAGGACACTAGCGGGAGTCAAGAGACCCAGTACTTC	CASSEDTSGSQETQYF
TRBV12-3/TRBV12-4	TRBJ2-7	NA	many	TGTGCCAGCAGTTCGGGAGAGGACCCCTCCTACGAGCAGTACTTC	CASSSGEDPSYEQYF
TRBV7-9	TRBJ1-2	TRBD1	many	TGTGCCAGCAGCCGACCCGGGACAGGGGGAGACTATGGCTACACCTTC	CASSRPGTGGDYGYTF
TRBV19	TRBJ2-1	NA	NA	TGTGCCAGTAGTATTCGTACAGGCAATGAGCAGTTCTTC	CASSIRTGNEQFF
TRBV11-2	TRBJ2-1	NA	NA	TGTGCCAGCAGCTCCCCGGGTTCCATCAATGAGCAGTTCTTC	CASSSPGSINEQFF
TRBV7-9	TRBJ2-7	NA	many	TGTGCCAGCAGCCCCGGGAACCGAGAGGAGCAGTACTTC	CASSPGNREEQYF
TRBV20-1	TRBJ2-7	NA	many	TGCAGTGCAGCGGTGAGTCCGCTATACGAGCAGTACTTC	CSAAVSPLYEQYF
TRBV12-5	TRBJ2-7	NA	few	TGTGCTAGTGGTTTTACGTACGAGCAGTACTTC	CASGFTYEQYF
TRBV9	TRBJ1-6	NA	many	TGTGCCAGCAGCGTAGAGGGGCTTGTCCCCCTCCACTTT	CASSVEGLVPLHF
TRBV27	TRBJ1-2	NA	many	TGTGCCAGCAGTTCGAACCGGGGCGCCTATGGCTACACCTTC	CASSSNRGAYGYTF